The source of this T cell receptor (beta chain) is a study of blood T cell repertoires in COVID-19. The overall study: The United States, Italy and Spain provided the acute and convalescent COVID-19 samples. T cells, B-cell-depleted T cells, or PBMCs provided the cDNA or gDNA that served as material.

V was shortened by 3 bases and J by 6 bases, with 9 bases between the two germline ends. CDR3 length equals 11 residues. CDR1 and CDR2 (germline): DFQATT, SNEGSKA (reference sequence). Source study methods: For nucleated cells, counts were estimated from reference gene primer amplification. Data came from immunoSEQ multiplex PCR; TCRdb stores just in-frame clones and leaves some out. The V and J calls and the clone size are those of that table, but D and trimming were determined from the DNA. The sample comprises 98,000 or so clones, 75% to 95% of which are singletons, and roughly 5.6% rests with the top ten.

Sequenced input: peripheral blood. The sequence came from a human donor in a cohort sampled during active COVID-19. The genes are TRBV20-1 and TRBJ2-7; D is uncertain. The CDR3, as DNA: TGCAGTGCTAGGGCCCCCAGCGAGCAGTACTTC. It encodes CSARAPSEQYF.